This T cell receptor beta chain was recorded in a study of Ad26.COV2.S vaccination and SARS-CoV-2 variants. Study overall: The COV1001 Ad26.COV2.S trial arm included the donor.

Sequencing was performed with immunoSEQ multiplex PCR; in TCRdb, only in-frame clones are kept and a portion is missing. This table holds about 350,000 clones, roughly 91% found once. The CDR3 has 14 amino acids. Germline-derived CDR1 and CDR2 are MNHNS and SASEGT. The V end lost 2 bases, the J end lost 2 bases, and 9 bases lay between the germline ends. Treatment given: some 20 received Ad26.COV2.S at low or high dose, single or two shots; 5 received placebo; per-sample allocation not given. All samples were drawn on day 63, counting from the first vaccine or placebo injection. Built on an Ad26 vector, the vaccine expressed Wuhan-strain SARS-CoV-2 spike.

This TCR was sampled from a person between 18 and 65 years old who received the Ad26.COV2.S COVID-19 vaccine or a placebo. The chain has TRBV6-1 and TRBJ1-2, with TRBD1 as a possible D gene (5 bases). The sample here was peripheral blood, taken in a trial of Ad26.COV2.S vaccine versus placebo. The CDR3 loop reads CASSESGQNYGYTF. The CDR3, as DNA: TGTGCCAGCAGTGAATCGGGGCAAAACTATGGCTACACCTTC.